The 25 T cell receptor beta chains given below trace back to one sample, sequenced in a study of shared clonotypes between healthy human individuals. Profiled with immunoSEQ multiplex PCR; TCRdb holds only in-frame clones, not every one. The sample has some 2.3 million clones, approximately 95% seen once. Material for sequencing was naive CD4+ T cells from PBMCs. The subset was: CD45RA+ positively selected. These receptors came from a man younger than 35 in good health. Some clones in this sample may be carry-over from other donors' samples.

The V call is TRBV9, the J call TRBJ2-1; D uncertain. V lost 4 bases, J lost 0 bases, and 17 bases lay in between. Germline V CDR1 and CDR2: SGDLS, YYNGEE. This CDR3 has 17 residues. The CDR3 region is CASSQKNTRFSYNEQFF. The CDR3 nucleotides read TGTGCCAGCAGCCAAAAAAATACGAGGTTCTCCTACAATGAGCAGTTCTTC.

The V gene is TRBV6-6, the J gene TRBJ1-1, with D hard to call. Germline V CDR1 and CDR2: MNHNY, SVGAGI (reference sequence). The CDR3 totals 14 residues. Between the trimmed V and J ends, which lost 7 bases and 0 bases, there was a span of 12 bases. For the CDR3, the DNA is TGTGCCAGCACCAACTTAGGAATGAACACTGAAGCTTTCTTT. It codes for CASTNLGMNTEAFF.

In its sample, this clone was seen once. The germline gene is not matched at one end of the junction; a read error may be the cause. The DNA of the CDR3 is TGCAGCAGTATAGCGGGGAGTGCTCGGGTCTTC. Its protein is CSSIAGSARVF. The gene calls are TRBV20-1 and TRBJ2-1; 8 bases map to TRBD2. This CDR3 is 11 amino acids long. CDR1 and CDR2 from the germline V gene are DFQATT and SNEGSKA (reference sequence).

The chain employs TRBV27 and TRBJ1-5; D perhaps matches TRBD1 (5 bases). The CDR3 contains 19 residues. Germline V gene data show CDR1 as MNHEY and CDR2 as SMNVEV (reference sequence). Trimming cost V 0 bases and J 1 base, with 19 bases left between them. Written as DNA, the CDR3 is TGTGCCAGCAGTTTATCGGCCCAGGGTAATGCTATGAGCAATCAGCCCCAGCATTTT. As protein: CASSLSAQGNAMSNQPQHF.

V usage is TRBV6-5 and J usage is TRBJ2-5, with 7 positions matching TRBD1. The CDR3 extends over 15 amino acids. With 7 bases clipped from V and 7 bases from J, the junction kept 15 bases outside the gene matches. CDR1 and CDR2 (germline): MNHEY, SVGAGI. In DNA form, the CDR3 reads TGTGCCAGCACCGCGCCGACAGGGCGTTTTATGACCCAGTACTTC. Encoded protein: CASTAPTGRFMTQYF.

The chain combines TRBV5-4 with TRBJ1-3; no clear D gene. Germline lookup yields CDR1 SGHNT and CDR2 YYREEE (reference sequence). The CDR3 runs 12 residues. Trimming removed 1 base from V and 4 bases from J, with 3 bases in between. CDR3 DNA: TGTGCCAGCAGCTTGCCCGGAAACACCATATATTTT. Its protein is CASSLPGNTIYF.

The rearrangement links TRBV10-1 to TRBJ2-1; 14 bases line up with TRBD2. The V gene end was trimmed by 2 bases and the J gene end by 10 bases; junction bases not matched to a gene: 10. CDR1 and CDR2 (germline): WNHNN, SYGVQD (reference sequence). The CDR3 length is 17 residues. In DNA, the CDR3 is TGCGCCAGCAGTGAGCCCAAGACTAGCGGGAGGGCCGGCGAGCAGTTCTTC. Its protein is CASSEPKTSGRAGEQFF.

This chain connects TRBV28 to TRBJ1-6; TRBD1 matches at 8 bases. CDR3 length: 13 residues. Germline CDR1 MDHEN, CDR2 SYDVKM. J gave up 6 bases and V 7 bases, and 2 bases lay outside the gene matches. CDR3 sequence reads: CASTDRANSPLHF. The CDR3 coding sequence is TGTGCCAGCACGGACAGGGCTAATTCACCCCTCCACTTT.

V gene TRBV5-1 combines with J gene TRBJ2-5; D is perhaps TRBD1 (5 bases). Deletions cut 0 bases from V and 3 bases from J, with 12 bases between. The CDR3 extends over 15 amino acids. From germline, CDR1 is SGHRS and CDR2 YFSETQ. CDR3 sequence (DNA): TGCGCCAGCAGCTTGGGAGCCAGGGCCAAAGAGACCCAGTACTTC. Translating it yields CASSLGARAKETQYF.

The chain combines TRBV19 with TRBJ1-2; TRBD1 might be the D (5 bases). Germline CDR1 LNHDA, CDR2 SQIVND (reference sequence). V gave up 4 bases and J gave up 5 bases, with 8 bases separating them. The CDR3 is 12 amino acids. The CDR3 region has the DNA TGTGCCAGTAGTAATGACAGATATGGCTACACCTTC. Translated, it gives CASSNDRYGYTF. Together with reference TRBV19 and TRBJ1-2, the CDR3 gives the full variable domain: DGGITQSPKYLFRKEGQNVTLSCEQNLNHDAMYWYRQDPGQGLRLIYYSQIVNDFQKGDIAEGYSVSREKKESFPLTVTSAQKNPTAFYLCASSNDRYGYTFGSGTRLTVV.

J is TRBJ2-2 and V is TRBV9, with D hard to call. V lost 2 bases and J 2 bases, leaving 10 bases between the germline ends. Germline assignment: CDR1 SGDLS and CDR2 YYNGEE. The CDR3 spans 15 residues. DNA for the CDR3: TGTGCCAGCAGCGTCAGTCCCTTAAACACCGGGGAGCTGTTTTTT. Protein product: CASSVSPLNTGELFF.

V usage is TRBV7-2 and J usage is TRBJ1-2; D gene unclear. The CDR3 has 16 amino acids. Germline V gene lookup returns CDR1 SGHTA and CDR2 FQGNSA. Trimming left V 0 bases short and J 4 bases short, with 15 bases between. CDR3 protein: CASSLATRPSIYGYTF. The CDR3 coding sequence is TGTGCCAGCAGCTTAGCAACGCGACCATCTATCTATGGCTACACCTTC.

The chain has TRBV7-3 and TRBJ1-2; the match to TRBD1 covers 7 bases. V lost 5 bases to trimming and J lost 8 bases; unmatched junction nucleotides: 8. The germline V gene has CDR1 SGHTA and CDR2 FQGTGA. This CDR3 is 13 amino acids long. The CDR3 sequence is CASSPTGARGYTF. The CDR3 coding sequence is TGTGCCAGCAGCCCCACAGGGGCTAGAGGCTACACCTTC. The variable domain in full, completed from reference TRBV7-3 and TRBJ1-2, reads GAGVSQTPSNKVTEKGKYVELRCDPISGHTALYWYRQSLGQGPEFLIYFQGTGAADDSGLPNDRFFAVRPEGSVSTLKIQRTERGDSAVYLCASSPTGARGYTFGSGTRLTVV.

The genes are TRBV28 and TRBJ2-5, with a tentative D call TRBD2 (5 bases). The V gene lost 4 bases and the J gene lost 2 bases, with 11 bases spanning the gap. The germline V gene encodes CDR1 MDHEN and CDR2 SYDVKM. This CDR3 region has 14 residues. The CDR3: CASSSGWGQETQYF. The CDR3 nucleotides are TGTGCCAGCAGTTCGGGATGGGGTCAAGAGACCCAGTACTTC.

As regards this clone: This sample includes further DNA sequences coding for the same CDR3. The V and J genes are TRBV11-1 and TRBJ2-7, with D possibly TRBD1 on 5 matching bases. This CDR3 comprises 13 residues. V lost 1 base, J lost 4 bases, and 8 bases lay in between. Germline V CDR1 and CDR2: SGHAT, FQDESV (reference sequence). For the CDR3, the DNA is TGTGCCAGCAGCTTAGTGGGGCCTTACGAGCAGTACTTC. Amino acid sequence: CASSLVGPYEQYF.

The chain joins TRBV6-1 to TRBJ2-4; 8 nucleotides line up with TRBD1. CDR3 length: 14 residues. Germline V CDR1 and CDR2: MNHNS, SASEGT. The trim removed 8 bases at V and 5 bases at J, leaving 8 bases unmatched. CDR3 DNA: TGTGCCAGCCTTGCGACAGGGGCCCAAAACATTCAGTACTTC. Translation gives CASLATGAQNIQYF.

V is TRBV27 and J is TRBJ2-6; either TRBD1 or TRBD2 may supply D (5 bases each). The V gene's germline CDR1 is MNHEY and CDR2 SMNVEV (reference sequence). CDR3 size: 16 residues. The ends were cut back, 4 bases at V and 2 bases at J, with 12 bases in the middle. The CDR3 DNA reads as TGTGCCAGCAGTTCCCCAGGGAGAACTGGGGCCAACGTCCTGACTTTC. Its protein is CASSSPGRTGANVLTF.

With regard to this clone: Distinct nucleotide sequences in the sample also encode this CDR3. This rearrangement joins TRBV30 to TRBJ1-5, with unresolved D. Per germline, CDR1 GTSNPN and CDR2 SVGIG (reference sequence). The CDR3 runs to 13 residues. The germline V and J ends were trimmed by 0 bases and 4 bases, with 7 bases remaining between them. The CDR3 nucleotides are TGTGCCTGGAGTGTACGCGGGAATCAGCCCCAGCATTTT. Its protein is CAWSVRGNQPQHF.

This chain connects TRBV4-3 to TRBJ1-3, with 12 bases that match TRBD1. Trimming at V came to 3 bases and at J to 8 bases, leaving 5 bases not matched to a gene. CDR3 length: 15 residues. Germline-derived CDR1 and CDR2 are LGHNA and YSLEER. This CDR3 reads CASSQGGQGADTIYF. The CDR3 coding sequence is TGCGCCAGCAGCCAGGGGGGACAGGGGGCAGACACCATATATTTT.

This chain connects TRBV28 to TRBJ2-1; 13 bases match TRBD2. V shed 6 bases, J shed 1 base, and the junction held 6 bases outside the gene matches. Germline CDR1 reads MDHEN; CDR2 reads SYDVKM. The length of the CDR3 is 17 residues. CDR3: CASRRTSGRLSYNEQFF. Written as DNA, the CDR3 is TGTGCCAGCAGGCGGACTAGCGGGAGACTATCCTACAATGAGCAGTTCTTC.

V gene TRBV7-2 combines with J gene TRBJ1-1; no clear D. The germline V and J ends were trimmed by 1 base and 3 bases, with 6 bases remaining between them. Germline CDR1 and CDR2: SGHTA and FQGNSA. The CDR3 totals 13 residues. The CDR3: CASSLGLDTEAFF. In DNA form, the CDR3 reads TGTGCCAGCAGCTTAGGTCTTGACACTGAAGCTTTCTTT.

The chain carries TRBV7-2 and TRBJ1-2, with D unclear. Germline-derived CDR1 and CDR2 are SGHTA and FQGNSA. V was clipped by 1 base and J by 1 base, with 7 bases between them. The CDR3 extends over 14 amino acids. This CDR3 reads CASSLGQRNYGYTF. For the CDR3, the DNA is TGTGCCAGCAGCTTAGGGCAGCGTAACTATGGCTACACCTTC.

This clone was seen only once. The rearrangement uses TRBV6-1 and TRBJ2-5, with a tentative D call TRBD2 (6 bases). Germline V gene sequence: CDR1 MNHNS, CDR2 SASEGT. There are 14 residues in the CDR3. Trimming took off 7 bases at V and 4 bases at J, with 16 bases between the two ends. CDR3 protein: CASTSGGAPETQYF. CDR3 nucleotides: TGTGCCAGCACCAGCGGAGGGGCCCCAGAGACCCAGTACTTC.

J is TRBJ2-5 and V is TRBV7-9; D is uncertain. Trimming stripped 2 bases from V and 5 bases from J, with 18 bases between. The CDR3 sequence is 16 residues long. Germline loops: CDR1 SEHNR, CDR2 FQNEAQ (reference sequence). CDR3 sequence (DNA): TGTGCCAGCAGCTTATCCGGTAGTAGGAGCTTGGAGACCCAGTACTTC. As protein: CASSLSGSRSLETQYF.

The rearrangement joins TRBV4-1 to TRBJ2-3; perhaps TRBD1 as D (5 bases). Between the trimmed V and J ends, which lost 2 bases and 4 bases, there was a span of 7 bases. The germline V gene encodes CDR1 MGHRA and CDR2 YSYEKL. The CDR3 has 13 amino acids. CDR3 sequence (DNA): TGCGCCAGCAGCCAACTGGGGCCAGATACGCAGTATTTT. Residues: CASSQLGPDTQYF.